The rows below give T cell receptor beta chains drawn from one sample of a study of beta chain features in type 1 diabetes. Sequencing used immunoSEQ multiplex PCR; TCRdb keeps in-frame clones, though not all of them. The data contain around 360,000 clones, over 10% of them singletons. Sequencing was performed on naive CD4+ T cells from blood. These receptors came from a woman younger than 30 with type 1 diabetes. Each CDR3 is given with its conserved first and last residue. Fields, in order: D gene, V gene, J gene, clone size, CDR3 DNA, CDR3 protein. D genes are given only for firm matches. A clone size is listed for some rows: how often the clone was seen (once, few, many), or a class if it is expanded.

.	TRBV4-3	TRBJ2-3	.	TGCGCCAGCAGCCAGGGGGGGCGGGCGGATTACACAGATACGCAGTATTTT	CASSQGGRADYTDTQYF
.	TRBV27	TRBJ2-1	.	TGTGCCAGCACCCCATTATCCTGGTTCGCGGGATTCTTC	CASTPLSWFAGFF
.	TRBV28	TRBJ1-2	.	TGTGCCAGCAAAGGAGGCCGGAACTATGGCTACACCTTC	CASKGGRNYGYTF
.	TRBV7-2	TRBJ2-1	few	TGTGCCAGCAGCTCAGGACACTTGCAGTTCTTC	CASSSGHLQFF
TRBD2	TRBV7-6	TRBJ2-7	.	TGTGCCAGCAGCTTATCAACTAGCGGGGGTCCCTACGAGCAGTACTTC	CASSLSTSGGPYEQYF
.	TRBV7-9	TRBJ1-1	few	TGTGCCAGCAGCTTGATCCGAGGGATCCGGGCGAACACTGAAGCTTTCTTT	CASSLIRGIRANTEAFF
TRBD2	TRBV4-3	TRBJ2-1	.	TGCGCCAGCAGCCAAGGGAAGACTAGCGCTGACAATGAGCAGTTCTTC	CASSQGKTSADNEQFF
.	TRBV5-1	TRBJ2-1	.	TGCGCCAGCAGCCGACAGGTCACGAACAATGAGCAGTTCTTC	CASSRQVTNNEQFF
TRBD2	TRBV7-3	TRBJ2-1	few	TGTGCCAGCAGCATAGGGACTAGCGGACACAATGAGCAGTTCTTC	CASSIGTSGHNEQFF
TRBD1	TRBV5-1	TRBJ2-5	few	TGCGCCAGCAGCTTAGGGCAGGGGGCAGAATCCGAGACCCAGTACTTC	CASSLGQGAESETQYF
.	TRBV4-1	TRBJ1-5	.	TGCGCCAGCAGCCAAGACCGAACTACCAATCAGCCCCAGCATTTT	CASSQDRTTNQPQHF
.	TRBV7-2	TRBJ2-3	few	TGTGCCAGCACCCGGGGTGTAGATACGCAGTATTTT	CASTRGVDTQYF
TRBD1	TRBV6-5	TRBJ1-5	few	TGTGCCAGCAGTTACCTGGACAGGGCTAGGGATCAGCCCCAGCATTTT	CASSYLDRARDQPQHF
.	TRBV6-5	TRBJ1-2	few	TGTGCCAGCAGTTACTCGTATGAGGTATTCGGCTACACCTTC	CASSYSYEVFGYTF
.	TRBV4-3	TRBJ2-4	.	TGCGCCAGCAGCCAAGTGGGGGCGTTGGCCAAAAACATTCAGTACTTC	CASSQVGALAKNIQYF
TRBD2	TRBV2	TRBJ2-3	.	TGTGCCAGCAGTGAGTCTAGCGGATACACAGATACGCAGTATTTT	CASSESSGYTDTQYF
.	TRBV19	TRBJ1-1	few	TGTGCCAGTATTCCCAGGGAGAACACTGAAGCTTTCTTT	CASIPRENTEAFF
.	TRBV6-7	TRBJ1-1	.	TGTGCCAGCAGCCGAGGGAACGTTCTAGAGAACACTGAAGCTTTCTTT	CASSRGNVLENTEAFF
.	TRBV11-1	TRBJ2-5	.	TGTGCCAGCAGCTTACGAGGGCTCGAGACCCAGTACTTC	CASSLRGLETQYF
.	TRBV4-3	TRBJ2-5	.	TGCGCCAGCAGCCAGGATGTAGCGGCCCACACCCGGGAGCAGTACTTC	CASSQDVAAHTREQYF
.	TRBV18	TRBJ1-2	.	TGTGCCAGCTCACCCGGGACTGCTGTTGGCTACACCTTC	CASSPGTAVGYTF
TRBD2	TRBV11-2	TRBJ2-3	few	TGTGCCAGCAGCTTAGGGCCGGGACTAGCGGGGGGCACAGATACGCAGTATTTT	CASSLGPGLAGGTDTQYF
TRBD1	TRBV28	TRBJ1-1	.	TGTGCCAGCAGTGAAGACAGGGGAGAAGCTTTCTTT	CASSEDRGEAFF
.	TRBV7-9	TRBJ1-2	.	TGTGCCAGCAAGGCACCCAGGGTTGTTAACTATGGCTACACCTTC	CASKAPRVVNYGYTF
.	TRBV30	TRBJ2-7	few	TGTGCCTGGAGTGTACTGAACAGGGAAGGCTACGAGCAGTACTTC	CAWSVLNREGYEQYF
.	TRBV7-2	TRBJ2-7	.	TGTGCCAGCAGCCCCCTCAGGGAACCCTACGAGCAGTACTTC	CASSPLREPYEQYF
.	TRBV9	TRBJ2-6	.	TGTGCCAGTGACGGCAGGGGGGACCCTGGGGCCAACGTCCTGACTTTC	CASDGRGDPGANVLTF
.	TRBV14	TRBJ2-4	few	TGTGCCAGCAGCCAAAGCATCCGAGGAGCCAAAAACATTCAGTACTTC	CASSQSIRGAKNIQYF
TRBD1	TRBV7-2	TRBJ1-2	few	TGTGCCAGCAGCCAGGGGGCCTTGGACAGGGGGGTCGGCTACACCTTC	CASSQGALDRGVGYTF
TRBD1	TRBV30	TRBJ2-5	.	TGTGCCTGGAGTCAACGCACCGGGACAGCTTTTTTCGAGACCCAGTACTTC	CAWSQRTGTAFFETQYF